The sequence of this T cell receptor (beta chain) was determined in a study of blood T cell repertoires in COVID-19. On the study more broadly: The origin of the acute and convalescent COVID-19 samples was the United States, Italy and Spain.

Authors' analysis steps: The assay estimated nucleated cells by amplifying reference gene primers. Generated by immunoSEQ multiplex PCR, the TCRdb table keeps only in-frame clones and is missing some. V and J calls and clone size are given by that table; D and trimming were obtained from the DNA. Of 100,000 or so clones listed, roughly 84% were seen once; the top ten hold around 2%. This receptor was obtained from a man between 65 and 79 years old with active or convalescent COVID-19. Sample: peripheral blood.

The CDR3 bases are TGTGCCACCAGTGACATATCAACCGGGACTAGCGGGAATGAGCAGTTCTTC. Its translation: CATSDISTGTSGNEQFF. The rearrangement uses TRBV24-1 and TRBJ2-1; TRBD2 matches 12 bases. The CDR3 sequence is 17 residues long. The junction had 10 bases not matched to a gene; V was cut back by 4 bases and J by 7 bases. The germline gives CDR1 KGHDR, CDR2 SFDVKD.